The present TCR beta chain was sequenced within a study of CD8+CD57+ T cells in acquired aplastic anemia. With V trimmed by 0 bases and J by 7 bases, 11 bases remained unmatched. Germline CDR1 is SGHAT and CDR2 is FQDESV (reference sequence). This CDR3 is built from 16 residues. TCR beta VDJ combinations and CDR3 sequences were profiled from genomic DNA. TCRdb processed the reads anew with MiXCR; each CDR3 protein has one entry. The repertoire includes under 200,000 distinct CDR3 sequences, around 48% of them detected once, and about 1.8% sits in the top ten. Patients selected for sequencing had displayed CD8+CD57+ cell expansion by flow cytometry.

Material for sequencing was sorted CD4+, CD8+, or CD8+CD57+ T cells (not recorded which) from PBMCs. The sequence was collected from a human donor with aplastic anemia. The rearrangement joins TRBV11-1 to TRBJ1-2; 7 bases align to TRBD1. As DNA, the CDR3 is TGTGCCAGCAGCTTAGCGGGAAGGGGGCGAGAGTCTGGCTACACCTTC. Its protein is CASSLAGRGRESGYTF.